One T cell receptor (beta chain) is described in this entry. What it recognizes is unknown. CDR1 is MDHEN and CDR2 is SYDVKM in the germline V gene. Trimming removed 1 base from V and 1 base from J; junction bases left unmatched: 5. CDR3 length: 16 residues. This sample was taken from a study of T cell repertoires in cytomegalovirus infection. Notes on the study in general: Frequencies of public TCR beta families were cumulated, and this identified carriers of CMV plus the relevant HLA.

TCRdb itself ran the reads through MiXCR, one entry per CDR3 protein. The table has approximately 630,000 distinct CDR3 sequences, 24% seen once; the top ten hold 7.5% to 9%. This chain joins TRBV28 and TRBJ2-3; 7 bases are a match to TRBD1. The clonotype comes from a human donor in good health (CMV status not recorded). Some clones in this sample may be carry-over from other donors' samples. Sequencing input: CD8+ T cells from PBMCs. For the CDR3, the DNA is TGTGCCAGCAGTTTATTCATGAGGGGGCGCACAGATACGCAGTATTTT. Protein: CASSLFMRGRTDTQYF. Filled out from reference TRBV28 and TRBJ2-3, the complete variable domain reads DVKVTQSSRYLVKRTGEKVFLECVQDMDHENMFWYRQDPGLGLRLIYFSYDVKMKEKGDIPEGYSVSREKKERFSLILESASTNQTSMYLCASSLFMRGRTDTQYFGPGTRLTVL.